The rows below give T cell receptor beta chains drawn from one sample of a study of T cells in Graves' hyperthyroidism and ophthalmopathy. Each CDR3 protein is one row after TCRdb ran MiXCR on the multiplex PCR reads. This table holds just over 550,000 distinct CDR3 sequences, 40% to 55% found once. The sample consisted of peripheral blood or thyroid tissue (not recorded which). The receptors stem from a woman aged 18-35 years with Graves' hyperthyroidism. Each CDR3 is given with its conserved first and last residue. A D gene is named only where the DNA matches it firmly. Expanded clones get a size class; other rows say once, few or many, or leave the size out.

J gene: TRBJ2-5; clone size: .; CDR3 length: 14; V gene: TRBV13; D gene: TRBD2; CDR3 protein: CASSTGTSGKTQYF; CDR3 DNA: TGTGCCAGCAGCACCGGGACTAGCGGGAAGACCCAGTACTTC
J gene: TRBJ2-7; clone size: many; CDR3 length: 13; V gene: TRBV10-2; D gene: .; CDR3 protein: CASTSPDSDEQYF; CDR3 DNA: TGCGCCAGCACTAGCCCGGACAGTGACGAGCAGTACTTC
J gene: TRBJ1-2; clone size: .; CDR3 length: 16; V gene: TRBV25-1; D gene: .; CDR3 protein: CASVEEGQATRYGYTF; CDR3 DNA: TGTGCCAGCGTTGAAGAGGGGCAGGCTACACGCTATGGCTACACCTTC
J gene: TRBJ1-4; clone size: many; CDR3 length: 14; V gene: TRBV7-2; D gene: TRBD1; CDR3 protein: CASTSDRGGEKLFF; CDR3 DNA: TGTGCCAGCACCTCGGACAGGGGTGGTGAAAAACTGTTTTTT
J gene: TRBJ1-5; clone size: many; CDR3 length: 15; V gene: TRBV2; D gene: .; CDR3 protein: CASSGEGHSNQPQHF; CDR3 DNA: TGTGCCAGCAGTGGCGAAGGGCATAGCAATCAGCCCCAGCATTTT
J gene: TRBJ2-5; clone size: .; CDR3 length: 13; V gene: TRBV20-1; D gene: .; CDR3 protein: CSARDEGREEQYF; CDR3 DNA: TGCAGTGCTAGAGATGAAGGCAGGGAGGAGCAGTACTTC
J gene: TRBJ1-3; clone size: .; CDR3 length: 13; V gene: TRBV29-1; D gene: TRBD1; CDR3 protein: CSVDSSDRDTIYF; CDR3 DNA: TGCAGCGTAGACTCCTCGGACAGGGACACCATATATTTT
J gene: TRBJ2-3; clone size: .; CDR3 length: 15; V gene: TRBV10-3; D gene: TRBD2; CDR3 protein: CAISDRLASTDTQYF; CDR3 DNA: TGTGCCATCAGTGATAGACTAGCTAGCACAGATACGCAGTATTTT
J gene: TRBJ2-2; clone size: many; CDR3 length: 14; V gene: TRBV25-1; D gene: .; CDR3 protein: CASSEGLNTGELFF; CDR3 DNA: TGTGCCAGCAGTGAAGGACTGAACACCGGGGAGCTGTTTTTT
J gene: TRBJ1-2; clone size: many; CDR3 length: 13; V gene: TRBV10-3; D gene: .; CDR3 protein: CAISEGQNYGYTF; CDR3 DNA: TGTGCCATCAGTGAAGGTCAGAACTATGGCTACACCTTC
J gene: TRBJ2-7; clone size: many; CDR3 length: 13; V gene: TRBV29-1; D gene: TRBD2; CDR3 protein: CSVPGRELSEQYF; CDR3 DNA: TGCAGCGTCCCGGGGCGGGAGCTGAGCGAGCAGTACTTC
J gene: TRBJ2-5; clone size: .; CDR3 length: 13; V gene: TRBV19; D gene: .; CDR3 protein: CASSMDGSETQYF; CDR3 DNA: TGTGCCAGTAGTATGGACGGGAGTGAGACCCAGTACTTC
J gene: TRBJ1-5; clone size: once; CDR3 length: 15; V gene: TRBV27; D gene: TRBD1; CDR3 protein: CASSFGQGADQPQHF; CDR3 DNA: TGTGCCAGCAGTTTTGGGCAGGGGGCCGATCAGCCCCAGCATTTT
J gene: TRBJ1-2; clone size: .; CDR3 length: 12; V gene: TRBV29-1; D gene: .; CDR3 protein: CSVVDGGYGYTF; CDR3 DNA: TGCAGCGTTGTGGACGGGGGCTATGGCTACACCTTC
J gene: TRBJ2-7; clone size: few; CDR3 length: 13; V gene: TRBV25-1; D gene: .; CDR3 protein: CASSRTGVYAEYF; CDR3 DNA: TGTGCCAGCAGTCGTACGGGAGTTTACGCGGAGTACTTC
J gene: TRBJ2-7; clone size: .; CDR3 length: 15; V gene: TRBV7-9; D gene: TRBD2; CDR3 protein: CASSLGLAGAAEQYF; CDR3 DNA: TGTGCCAGCAGCTTAGGTCTAGCGGGAGCCGCCGAGCAGTACTTC
J gene: TRBJ2-7; clone size: .; CDR3 length: 12; V gene: TRBV29-1; D gene: TRBD1; CDR3 protein: CSGRTGGNEQYF; CDR3 DNA: TGCAGCGGGAGGACAGGGGGCAACGAGCAGTACTTC
J gene: TRBJ1-1; clone size: .; CDR3 length: 15; V gene: TRBV6-5; D gene: .; CDR3 protein: CASSYSAGMNTEAFF; CDR3 DNA: TGTGCCAGCAGTTACTCCGCAGGGATGAACACTGAAGCTTTCTTT
J gene: TRBJ1-6; clone size: .; CDR3 length: 11; V gene: TRBV10-3; D gene: TRBD1; CDR3 protein: CAISGGGNTHF; CDR3 DNA: TGTGCCATCAGTGGAGGGGGCAACACCCACTTT
J gene: TRBJ2-2; clone size: few; CDR3 length: 14; V gene: TRBV20-1; D gene: .; CDR3 protein: CSAPNQRGTGELFF; CDR3 DNA: TGCAGTGCTCCAAACCAGAGAGGCACCGGGGAGCTGTTTTTT
J gene: TRBJ2-6; clone size: .; CDR3 length: 16; V gene: TRBV2; D gene: TRBD1; CDR3 protein: CASASTGHTGANVLTF; CDR3 DNA: TGTGCCAGTGCCTCGACAGGGCATACTGGGGCCAACGTCCTGACTTTC
J gene: TRBJ2-7; clone size: many; CDR3 length: 13; V gene: TRBV29-1; D gene: TRBD1; CDR3 protein: CSVATGGFNEQYF; CDR3 DNA: TGCAGCGTTGCGACAGGGGGCTTCAACGAGCAGTACTTC
J gene: TRBJ1-5; clone size: .; CDR3 length: 12; V gene: TRBV20-1; D gene: .; CDR3 protein: CSALRSNLPQHF; CDR3 DNA: TGCAGTGCCCTACGGAGCAATCTGCCCCAGCATTTT
J gene: TRBJ1-5; clone size: many; CDR3 length: 13; V gene: TRBV29-1; D gene: .; CDR3 protein: CSVDAGNGQPQHF; CDR3 DNA: TGCAGCGTTGACGCCGGGAATGGTCAGCCCCAGCATTTT
J gene: TRBJ1-1; clone size: .; CDR3 length: 13; V gene: TRBV7-3; D gene: .; CDR3 protein: CASADVGNTEAFF; CDR3 DNA: TGTGCCAGTGCGGATGTGGGGAACACTGAAGCTTTCTTT
J gene: TRBJ1-5; clone size: few; CDR3 length: 15; V gene: TRBV15; D gene: TRBD1; CDR3 protein: CATSRDRGSNQPQHF; CDR3 DNA: TGTGCCACCAGTCGTGACAGGGGTAGCAATCAGCCCCAGCATTTT
J gene: TRBJ1-1; clone size: .; CDR3 length: 13; V gene: TRBV7-6; D gene: .; CDR3 protein: CASSSNRATEAFF; CDR3 DNA: TGTGCCAGCAGCTCGAACAGGGCGACTGAAGCTTTCTTT
J gene: TRBJ2-7; clone size: .; CDR3 length: 11; V gene: TRBV20-1; D gene: .; CDR3 protein: CSSLRGYEQYF; CDR3 DNA: TGCAGCTCACTTCGGGGCTACGAGCAGTACTTC
J gene: TRBJ2-2; clone size: few; CDR3 length: 14; V gene: TRBV25-1; D gene: TRBD1; CDR3 protein: CASRRDRGAGELFF; CDR3 DNA: TGTGCCAGCAGAAGGGACAGGGGCGCCGGGGAGCTGTTTTTT
J gene: TRBJ1-2; clone size: few; CDR3 length: 12; V gene: TRBV6-6; D gene: .; CDR3 protein: CASSKGDYGYTF; CDR3 DNA: TGTGCCAGCAGTAAAGGGGACTATGGCTACACCTTC
J gene: TRBJ1-1; clone size: many; CDR3 length: 12; V gene: TRBV24-1; D gene: .; CDR3 protein: CATSDLGEEAFF; CDR3 DNA: TGTGCCACCAGTGATTTGGGGGAGGAGGCTTTCTTT
J gene: TRBJ1-2; clone size: few; CDR3 length: 14; V gene: TRBV20-1; D gene: .; CDR3 protein: CSARDPRGDYGYTF; CDR3 DNA: TGCAGTGCTAGAGATCCCAGGGGCGACTATGGCTACACCTTC
J gene: TRBJ2-7; clone size: .; CDR3 length: 15; V gene: TRBV19; D gene: TRBD1; CDR3 protein: CASSFRGQGNYEQYF; CDR3 DNA: TGTGCCAGTAGTTTTAGGGGACAGGGGAACTACGAGCAGTACTTC
J gene: TRBJ1-5; clone size: many; CDR3 length: 15; V gene: TRBV15; D gene: .; CDR3 protein: CATSRGTGKNQPQHF; CDR3 DNA: TGTGCCACCAGCAGAGGGACGGGGAAAAATCAGCCCCAGCATTTT
J gene: TRBJ1-1; clone size: few; CDR3 length: 14; V gene: TRBV2; D gene: .; CDR3 protein: CASSETYSNTEAFF; CDR3 DNA: TGTGCCAGCAGTGAGACCTATTCGAACACTGAAGCTTTCTTT
J gene: TRBJ2-7; clone size: .; CDR3 length: 15; V gene: TRBV7-2; D gene: TRBD2; CDR3 protein: CASSLDLAGVHEQYF; CDR3 DNA: TGTGCCAGCAGCTTAGACCTAGCGGGGGTCCACGAGCAGTACTTC
J gene: TRBJ2-7; clone size: few; CDR3 length: 16; V gene: TRBV9; D gene: TRBD1; CDR3 protein: CASSIQPTGAGYEQYF; CDR3 DNA: TGTGCCAGCAGCATCCAACCCACAGGGGCCGGCTACGAGCAGTACTTC
J gene: TRBJ2-5; clone size: .; CDR3 length: 14; V gene: TRBV10-3; D gene: .; CDR3 protein: CAISESAAGETQYF; CDR3 DNA: TGTGCCATCAGTGAGTCAGCGGCTGGGGAGACCCAGTACTTC
J gene: TRBJ1-5; clone size: .; CDR3 length: 15; V gene: TRBV29-1; D gene: TRBD1; CDR3 protein: CSVAREDRRSQPQHF; CDR3 DNA: TGCAGCGTTGCACGGGAGGACAGGCGTAGTCAGCCCCAGCATTTT
J gene: TRBJ1-6; clone size: .; CDR3 length: 15; V gene: TRBV15; D gene: TRBD1; CDR3 protein: CATSEGQGANSPLHF; CDR3 DNA: TGTGCCACCAGCGAGGGACAGGGGGCTAATTCACCCCTCCACTTT
J gene: TRBJ1-6; clone size: .; CDR3 length: 13; V gene: TRBV19; D gene: .; CDR3 protein: CASSPPGASPLHF; CDR3 DNA: TGTGCCAGTAGTCCCCCCGGGGCCTCACCCCTCCACTTT
J gene: TRBJ2-7; clone size: .; CDR3 length: 13; V gene: TRBV25-1; D gene: TRBD1; CDR3 protein: CASSGGTGYEQYF; CDR3 DNA: TGTGCCAGCAGTGGGGGGACAGGGTACGAGCAGTACTTC